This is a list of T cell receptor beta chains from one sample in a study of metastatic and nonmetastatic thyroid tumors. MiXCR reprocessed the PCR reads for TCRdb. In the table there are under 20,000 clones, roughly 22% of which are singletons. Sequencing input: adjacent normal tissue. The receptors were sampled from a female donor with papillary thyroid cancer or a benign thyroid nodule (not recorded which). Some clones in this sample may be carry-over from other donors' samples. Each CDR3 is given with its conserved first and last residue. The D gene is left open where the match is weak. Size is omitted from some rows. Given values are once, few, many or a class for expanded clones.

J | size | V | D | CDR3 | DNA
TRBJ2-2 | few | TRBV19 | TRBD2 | CASSITSGAGELFF | TGTGCCAGTAGTATTACTAGCGGGGCCGGGGAGCTGTTTTTT
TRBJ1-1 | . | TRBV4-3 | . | CASSQESGRNTEAFF | TGCGCCAGCAGCCAAGAATCAGGGCGAAACACTGAAGCTTTCTTT
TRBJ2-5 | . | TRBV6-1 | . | CASIPGGPLAGSGETQYF | TGTGCCAGCATCCCCGGTGGCCCCCTGGCAGGTTCTGGGGAGACCCAGTACTTC
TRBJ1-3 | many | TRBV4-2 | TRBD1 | CASSQGTGKLSGNTIYF | TGTGCCAGCAGCCAAGGGACAGGGAAACTTTCTGGAAACACCATATATTTT
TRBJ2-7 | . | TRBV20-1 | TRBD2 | CSARISGIEQYF | TGCAGTGCTAGGATTAGCGGGATCGAGCAGTACTTC
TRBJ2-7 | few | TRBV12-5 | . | CSSGPWDGFYDQYF | TGTTCTAGTGGTCCCTGGGACGGATTCTACGATCAGTACTTC
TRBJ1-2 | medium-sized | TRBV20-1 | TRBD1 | CSTSGQINYGYTF | TGCAGTACCTCGGGACAGATAAACTATGGCTACACCTTC
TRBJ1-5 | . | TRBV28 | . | CASSDRSASPNQPQHF | TGTGCCAGCAGTGATCGGTCAGCATCCCCTAATCAGCCCCAGCATTTT
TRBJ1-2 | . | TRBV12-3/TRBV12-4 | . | CASIREDYGYTF | TGTGCCAGCATAAGGGAGGACTATGGCTACACCTTC
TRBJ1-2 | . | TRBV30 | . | CAWSVETGRTHNYGYTF | TGTGCCTGGAGTGTAGAGACAGGCCGGACCCATAACTATGGCTACACCTTC
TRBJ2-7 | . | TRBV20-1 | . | CSARDTGLHEQYF | TGCAGTGCAAGGGACACGGGGCTGCACGAGCAGTACTTC
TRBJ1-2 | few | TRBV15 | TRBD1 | CATSRSGTAAYGYTF | TGTGCCACCAGCAGAAGCGGGACAGCGGCCTATGGATACACCTTC
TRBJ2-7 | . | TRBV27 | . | CASSLTTNSYEHYF | TGTGCCAGCAGTCTGACTACCAACTCCTACGAGCACTACTTC
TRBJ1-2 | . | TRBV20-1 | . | CSAWTYYGYTF | TGCAGTGCGTGGACATACTATGGCTACACCTTC
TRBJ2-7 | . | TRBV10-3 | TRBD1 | CAISGRIGTEAYEQYF | TGTGCCATCAGTGGGCGTATCGGGACAGAGGCCTACGAGCAGTACTTC
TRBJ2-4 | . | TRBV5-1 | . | CASGRTDGNIQYF | TGCGCCAGCGGTAGGACGGACGGTAACATTCAGTACTTC
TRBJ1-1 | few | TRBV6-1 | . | CASTGTARDTEAFF | TGTGCCAGCACCGGGACGGCCAGGGACACTGAAGCTTTCTTT